The sequence of this T cell receptor (beta chain) was determined in a study of cytomegalovirus exposure and HLA in healthy donors. Turning to the study itself: The 120 validation repertoires used the same platform as the approximately 620 first-cohort repertoires (as reported by a later analysis). Study outcomes and limitations: Most TCR sequences showed up rarely, but some public TCRs showed up in many donors.

Here immunoSEQ multiplex PCR was the method, and the copy in TCRdb shows in-frame clones only, minus some. The data contain about 98,000 clones, around 88% of them singletons. CDR1 and CDR2 from the germline V gene are SGHVS and FQNEAQ. V was clipped by 7 bases and J by 8 bases, with 13 bases between them. This CDR3 spans 12 amino acids. Note on this clone: Its antigen is currently unknown.

This TCR was sampled from a woman between 25 and 40 years old in good health and CMV-seronegative. The chain combines TRBV7-8 with TRBJ2-3; D not certain. Sample: PBMCs. CDR3 nucleotide sequence: TGTGCCAGCACCCCATCATTCGGTACGCAGTATTTT. Encoded protein: CASTPSFGTQYF.